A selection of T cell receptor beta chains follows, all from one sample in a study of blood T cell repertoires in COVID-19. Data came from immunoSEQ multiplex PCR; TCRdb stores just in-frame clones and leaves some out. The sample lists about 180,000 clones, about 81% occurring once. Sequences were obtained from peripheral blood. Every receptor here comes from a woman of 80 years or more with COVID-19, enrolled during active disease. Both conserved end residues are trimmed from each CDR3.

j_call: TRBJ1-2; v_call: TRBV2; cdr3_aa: ASSGGAYGYT
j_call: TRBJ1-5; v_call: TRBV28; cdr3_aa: ASSYRQVGRNQPQH
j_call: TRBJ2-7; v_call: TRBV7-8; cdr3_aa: ASSLVTGFEQY
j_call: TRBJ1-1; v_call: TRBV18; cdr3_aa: ASSPIMNTEAF
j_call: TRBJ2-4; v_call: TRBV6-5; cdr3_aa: ASKNRALAKNIQY
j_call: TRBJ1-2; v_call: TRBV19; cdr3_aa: ASSISNRGGYGYT
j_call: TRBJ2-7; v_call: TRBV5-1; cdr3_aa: ASRAASGYEQY
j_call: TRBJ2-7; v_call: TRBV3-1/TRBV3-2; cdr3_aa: ASSQVGDSYEQY
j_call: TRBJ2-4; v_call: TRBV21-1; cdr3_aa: ASSRGLEDKNIQY
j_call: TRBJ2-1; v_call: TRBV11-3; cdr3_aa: ASSSQGYNEQF
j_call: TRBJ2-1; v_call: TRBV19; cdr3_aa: ASSIAGWGGSRNEQF
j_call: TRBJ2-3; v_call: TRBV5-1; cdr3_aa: ASRYGQLAGSADTQY
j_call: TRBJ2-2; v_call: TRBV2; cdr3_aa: ASSDAGGPTGELF
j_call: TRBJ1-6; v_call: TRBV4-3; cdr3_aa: ASSKDRGGTGNSPLH
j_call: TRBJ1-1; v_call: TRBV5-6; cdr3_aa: ASSSRDRDTEAF